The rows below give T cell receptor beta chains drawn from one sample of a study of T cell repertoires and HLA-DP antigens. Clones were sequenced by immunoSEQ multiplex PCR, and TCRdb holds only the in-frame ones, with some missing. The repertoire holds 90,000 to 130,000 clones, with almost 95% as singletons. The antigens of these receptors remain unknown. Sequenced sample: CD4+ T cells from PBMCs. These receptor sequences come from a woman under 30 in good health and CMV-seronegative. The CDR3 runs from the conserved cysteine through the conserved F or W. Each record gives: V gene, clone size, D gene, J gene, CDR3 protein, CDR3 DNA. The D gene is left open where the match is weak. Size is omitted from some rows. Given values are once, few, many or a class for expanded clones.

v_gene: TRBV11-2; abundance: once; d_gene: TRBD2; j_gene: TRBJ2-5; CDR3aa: CASSLGPSGGSQETQYF; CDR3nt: TGTGCCAGCAGCTTAGGGCCTAGCGGGGGTTCTCAAGAGACCCAGTACTTC
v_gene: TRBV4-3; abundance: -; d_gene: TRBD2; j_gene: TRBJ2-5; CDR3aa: CASSAQRGGLGTQYF; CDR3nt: TGCGCCAGCAGCGCCCAGCGGGGGGGCTTGGGGACCCAGTACTTC
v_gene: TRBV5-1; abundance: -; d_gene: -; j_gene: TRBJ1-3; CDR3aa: CASSLELASGNTIYF; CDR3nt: TGCGCCAGCAGCTTGGAGCTGGCCTCTGGAAACACCATATATTTT
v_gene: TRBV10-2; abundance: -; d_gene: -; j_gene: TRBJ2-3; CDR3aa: CASSRSSKTDTQYF; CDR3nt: TGCGCCAGCAGTCGATCCAGCAAGACAGATACGCAGTATTTT
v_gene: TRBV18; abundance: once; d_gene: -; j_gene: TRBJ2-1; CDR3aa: CASSPLYGYNEQFF; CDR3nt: TGTGCCAGCTCACCCCTCTATGGCTACAATGAGCAGTTCTTC
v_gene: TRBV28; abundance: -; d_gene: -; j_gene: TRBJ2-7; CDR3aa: CASSQGGSDEQYF; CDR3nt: TGTGCCAGCAGCCAAGGGGGGAGCGACGAGCAGTACTTC
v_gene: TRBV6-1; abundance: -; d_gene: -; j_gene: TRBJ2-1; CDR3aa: CASSEARGSYNEQFF; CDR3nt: TGTGCCAGCAGTGAAGCACGGGGATCCTACAATGAGCAGTTCTTC
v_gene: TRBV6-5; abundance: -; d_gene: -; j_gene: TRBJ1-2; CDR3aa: CASSYGRNYGYTF; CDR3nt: TGTGCCAGCAGTTATGGCAGGAACTATGGCTACACCTTC
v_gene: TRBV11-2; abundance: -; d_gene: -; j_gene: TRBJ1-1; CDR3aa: CASSTRGGPWNTEAFF; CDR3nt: TGTGCCAGCAGCACCCGCGGGGGACCGTGGAACACTGAAGCTTTCTTT
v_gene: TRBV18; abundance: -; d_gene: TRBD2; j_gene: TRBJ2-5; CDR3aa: CASSPLTSGRETQYF; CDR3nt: TGTGCCAGCTCACCACTGACTAGCGGGAGGGAGACCCAGTACTTC
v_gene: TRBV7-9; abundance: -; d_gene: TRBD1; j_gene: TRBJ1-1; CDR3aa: CASSEGQGRTEAFF; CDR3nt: TGTGCCAGCAGCGAGGGACAGGGCAGGACTGAAGCTTTCTTT
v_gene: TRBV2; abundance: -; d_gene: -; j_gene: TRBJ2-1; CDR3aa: CASSDHRAGKGQFF; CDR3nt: TGTGCCAGCAGTGACCACCGGGCTGGGAAGGGGCAGTTCTTC
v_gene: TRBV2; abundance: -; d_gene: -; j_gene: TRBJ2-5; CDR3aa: CASRDGRLETQYF; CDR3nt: TGTGCCAGCAGGGACGGACGGTTAGAGACCCAGTACTTC
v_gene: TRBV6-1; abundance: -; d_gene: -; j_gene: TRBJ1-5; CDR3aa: CASSDNLYLGNQPQHF; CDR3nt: TGTGCCAGCAGTGACAATCTTTACTTGGGCAATCAGCCCCAGCATTTT
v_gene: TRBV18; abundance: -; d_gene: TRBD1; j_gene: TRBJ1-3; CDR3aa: CASSPGQGSGNTIYF; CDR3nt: TGTGCCAGCTCACCGGGACAGGGATCAGGAAACACCATATATTTT
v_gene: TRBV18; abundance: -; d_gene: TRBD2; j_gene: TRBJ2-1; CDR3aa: CASSQGLAGDNEQFF; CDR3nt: TGTGCCAGCTCCCAGGGGCTAGCGGGCGACAATGAGCAGTTCTTC
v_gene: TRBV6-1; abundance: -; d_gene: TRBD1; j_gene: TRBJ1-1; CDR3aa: CASSADRGTEAFF; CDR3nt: TGTGCCAGCAGTGCCGACAGGGGAACTGAAGCTTTCTTT
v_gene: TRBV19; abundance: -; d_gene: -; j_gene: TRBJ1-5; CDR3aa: CASSIVGGPSNQPQHF; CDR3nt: TGTGCCAGTAGTATCGTCGGGGGTCCTTCCAATCAGCCCCAGCATTTT
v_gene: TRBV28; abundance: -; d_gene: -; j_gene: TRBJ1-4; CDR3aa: CASSLPGQNEKLFF; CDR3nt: TGTGCCAGCAGTTTACCAGGGCAAAATGAAAAACTGTTTTTT
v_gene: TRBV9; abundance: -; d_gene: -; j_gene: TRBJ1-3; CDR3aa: CASSVQGASISGNTIYF; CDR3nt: TGTGCCAGCAGCGTACAGGGCGCCTCGATCTCTGGAAACACCATATATTTT
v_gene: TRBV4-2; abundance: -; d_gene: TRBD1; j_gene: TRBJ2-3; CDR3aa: CASSQDRQGADTQYF; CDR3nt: TGTGCCAGCAGCCAAGACCGACAGGGCGCAGATACGCAGTATTTT
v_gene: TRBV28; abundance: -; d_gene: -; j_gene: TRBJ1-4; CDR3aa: CASFLRAWIEKLFF; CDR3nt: TGTGCCAGTTTCCTACGGGCCTGGATTGAAAAACTGTTTTTT
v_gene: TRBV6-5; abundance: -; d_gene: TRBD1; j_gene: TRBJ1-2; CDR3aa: CASSYLDRRNGYTF; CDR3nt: TGTGCCAGCAGTTATTTGGACAGGCGGAATGGCTACACCTTC
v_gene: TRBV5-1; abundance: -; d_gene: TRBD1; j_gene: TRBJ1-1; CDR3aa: CASSRGQFYTEAFF; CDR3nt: TGCGCCAGCAGCCGGGGACAGTTCTACACTGAAGCTTTCTTT
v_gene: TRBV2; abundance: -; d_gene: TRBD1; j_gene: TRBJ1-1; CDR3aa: CASRDRENTEAFF; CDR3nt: TGTGCCAGCAGAGACAGGGAGAACACTGAAGCTTTCTTT
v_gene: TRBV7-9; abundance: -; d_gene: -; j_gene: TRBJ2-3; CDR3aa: CASSSLKLVGMTDTQYF; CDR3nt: TGTGCCAGCAGCTCACTTAAGTTGGTGGGCATGACAGATACGCAGTATTTT